Listed below are T cell receptor beta chains from one sample, sequenced in a study of blood T cell repertoires in COVID-19. TCRdb keeps only in-frame clones here, not all; method: immunoSEQ multiplex PCR. The sample shows over 130,000 clones, 84% of them seen only once. Sequenced: peripheral blood. The receptors were sampled from a human donor in a cohort sampled during active COVID-19. CDR3s include the opening cysteine and the closing phenylalanine or tryptophan.

J: TRBJ1-6; V: TRBV27; CDR3: CASSLDRGNSPLHF
J: TRBJ1-6; V: TRBV4-2; CDR3: CASSPLRGPGSPLHF
J: TRBJ2-3; V: TRBV18; CDR3: CASSSRDRLPDTQYF
J: TRBJ1-2; V: TRBV7-9; CDR3: CASRADAGGAGYTF
J: TRBJ2-7; V: TRBV5-4; CDR3: CASSTRTGAIHEQYF
J: TRBJ2-1; V: TRBV7-2; CDR3: CASRATSGGPSEQFF
J: TRBJ2-7; V: TRBV9; CDR3: CASSVSLTSVEQYF
J: TRBJ1-4; V: TRBV21-1; CDR3: CASSKSRTNEKLFF
J: TRBJ1-2; V: TRBV6-6; CDR3: CASSSEDRGHGYTF
J: TRBJ2-3; V: TRBV25-1; CDR3: CASSESDYTDTQYF
J: TRBJ1-4; V: TRBV7-2; CDR3: CASSLVGANEKLFF
J: TRBJ2-2; V: TRBV7-9; CDR3: CASSLARDSENTGELFF
J: TRBJ1-4; V: TRBV6-5; CDR3: CASSPEGREKLFF
J: TRBJ2-5; V: TRBV27; CDR3: CASSFVGSQETQYF
J: TRBJ2-7; V: TRBV29-1; CDR3: CSVTGTSSYEQYF
J: TRBJ2-7; V: TRBV10-3; CDR3: CAISRTGGYEQYF
J: TRBJ1-1; V: TRBV14; CDR3: CASSQFTGTNTEAFF
J: TRBJ2-1; V: TRBV5-1; CDR3: CASTAVSSYNEQFF
J: TRBJ1-5; V: TRBV7-3; CDR3: CASSSDSSNQPQHF
J: TRBJ1-1; V: TRBV10-3; CDR3: CAISPVNTEAFF
J: TRBJ2-2; V: TRBV5-1; CDR3: CASSLATTVTGGELFF
J: TRBJ2-7; V: TRBV5-1; CDR3: CASSVLDRVGHEQYF
J: TRBJ2-3; V: TRBV6-2/TRBV6-3; CDR3: CASSSRGADTQYF
J: TRBJ1-3; V: TRBV6-5; CDR3: CASSRFQGRGNTIYF
J: TRBJ2-7; V: TRBV18; CDR3: CASSFLAGAEYYEQYF
J: TRBJ1-3; V: TRBV19; CDR3: CASSISSGNTIYF
J: TRBJ1-6; V: TRBV6-5; CDR3: CASSPRVDYNSPLHF
J: TRBJ1-1; V: TRBV5-1; CDR3: CASSLESGFTTEAFF
J: TRBJ2-3; V: TRBV5-1; CDR3: CASTIEGASTDTQYF
J: TRBJ2-7; V: TRBV5-1; CDR3: CASSSTAASTGEQYF
J: TRBJ2-3; V: TRBV7-3; CDR3: CASSSGGATDTQYF
J: TRBJ2-1; V: TRBV6-1; CDR3: CASSEAWQGLAGYNEQFF
J: TRBJ2-7; V: TRBV28; CDR3: CASSSPRRGGLEQYF
J: TRBJ2-3; V: TRBV6-6; CDR3: CALAQGRGGDTQYF
J: TRBJ2-7; V: TRBV2; CDR3: CASRDRGAEQYF
J: TRBJ1-1; V: TRBV12-5; CDR3: CASGNPGLMNTEAFF
J: TRBJ2-1; V: TRBV6-1; CDR3: CASSEAPTGGNEQFF
J: TRBJ2-6; V: TRBV6-5; CDR3: CASSYGSSSGANVLTF
J: TRBJ2-3; V: TRBV11-2; CDR3: CASTLTGFGDTQYF
J: TRBJ1-2; V: TRBV24-1; CDR3: CATSPSTLGDYGYTF
J: TRBJ1-1; V: TRBV27; CDR3: CASSLWGRQGGTEAFF
J: TRBJ2-7; V: TRBV7-9; CDR3: CASSLVKGTYEQYF
J: TRBJ2-1; V: TRBV4-1; CDR3: CASSGDRVSDEQFF
J: TRBJ2-1; V: TRBV9; CDR3: CASSRHGGAGAQPEQFF
J: TRBJ2-3; V: TRBV7-2; CDR3: CASTQRTGGTDTQYF
J: TRBJ2-1; V: TRBV5-8; CDR3: CASSLGQGGDNEQFF
J: TRBJ2-5; V: TRBV3-1/TRBV3-2; CDR3: CASSPGEGETQYF
J: TRBJ2-7; V: TRBV2; CDR3: CASRLGPRRANEQYF
J: TRBJ2-3; V: TRBV5-8; CDR3: CASSQFTGSDTQYF